This passage covers 27 T cell receptor beta chains from one sample sequenced in a study of regulatory T cells in long-lasting Graves disease. Time point: persistent/refractory GD, antithyroid drugs over 5 years with positive TRAb. Construction of the TCR library relied on RNA isolated from PBMCs. To make TCR beta libraries, researchers used iRepertoire HTBI primers and Arm-PCR of CDR3 regions. TCRdb independently ran MiXCR on the multiplex PCR reads; one entry per CDR3 protein. This table has roughly 450,000 distinct CDR3 sequences, around 20% appearing once. Sequences were derived from peripheral blood mononuclear cells (PBMCs), sampled when the disease was refractory, from a patient treated with antithyroid drugs. The receptors come from a female donor with Graves disease.

This clonotype was found a few times. This rearrangement joins TRBV9 to TRBJ1-1; D ambiguous. Trimming pared 0 bases from V and 1 base from J, leaving 4 bases between. Germline assignment: CDR1 SGDLS and CDR2 YYNGEE. CDR3 size: 13 residues. The CDR3 nucleotides are TGTGCCAGCAGCGTAGAGAGGAACACTGAAGCTTTCTTT. This translates into CASSVERNTEAFF.

This clonotype has a count of ten or more. The chain joins TRBV2 to TRBJ2-7; TRBD1 aligns across 7 bases. J was trimmed by 3 bases and V by 4 bases; bases with no gene match: 6. In germline, CDR1 is SNHLY, CDR2 FYNNEI. The CDR3 contains 14 residues. CDR3 amino acids: CASSGRDSIYEQYF. The CDR3 bases are TGTGCCAGCAGTGGCCGGGACAGTATCTACGAGCAGTACTTC.

The chain carries TRBV24-1 and TRBJ2-2; TRBD2 might be the D (6 bases). The CDR3 is 17 amino acids. Trimming shortened V by 4 bases and J by 2 bases, and 16 bases separated the two germline ends. Germline V lookup: CDR1 KGHDR, CDR2 SFDVKD. The CDR3 DNA reads as TGTGCCACCAGTGACCCCCCATGGCGGGGCAACACCGGGGAGCTGTTTTTT. It encodes CATSDPPWRGNTGELFF.

This clonotype was counted ten times or more. The rearrangement joins TRBV27 to TRBJ2-2; 8 bases are a match to TRBD1. The germline V gene encodes CDR1 MNHEY and CDR2 SMNVEV (reference sequence). This CDR3 has 16 residues. V was clipped by 4 bases and J by 5 bases; unmatched bases: 9. The CDR3, as DNA: TGTGCCAGCAGTTCCGGGACAGGTAATAAAACCGGGGAGCTGTTTTTT. Protein: CASSSGTGNKTGELFF.

J is TRBJ2-2 and V is TRBV30, with D perhaps given as TRBD1 or TRBD2 (5 bases each). This CDR3 has 15 residues. Germline loops: CDR1 GTSNPN, CDR2 SVGIG (reference sequence). Trimming took off 4 bases at V and 5 bases at J, with 17 bases between the two ends. CDR3 region: CAWTPQEVGTGELFF. The CDR3 coding sequence is TGTGCCTGGACCCCACAGGAGGTCGGGACCGGGGAGCTGTTTTTT.

Only a few counts were recorded for this clonotype. The chain employs TRBV20-1 and TRBJ1-2, with 9 positions matching TRBD1. The germline gives CDR1 DFQATT, CDR2 SNEGSKA (reference sequence). The CDR3 runs to 17 residues. Losses at the gene ends were 0 bases for V and 2 bases for J; bases not matched to a gene: 10. The CDR3 loop is CSARDRGTGNLNYGYTF. In DNA form, the CDR3 reads TGCAGTGCTAGAGATCGAGGGACAGGGAACCTGAACTATGGCTACACCTTC.

Comment on this clonotype: A much bigger clone sits one base away, suggesting this may be a read error. V gene TRBV2 combines with J gene TRBJ2-4; 11 bases align to TRBD2. Germline loops: CDR1 SNHLY, CDR2 FYNNEI. The CDR3 sequence is 16 residues long. The CDR3 nucleotides read TGTGCCAGCAGTGAGTTTAGCGGGAGGGCCAAAAGCATTCAGTACTTC. Encoded protein: CASSEFSGRAKSIQYF. Complete variable domain (other parts from reference TRBV2 and TRBJ2-4): EPEVTQTPSHQVTQMGQEVILRCVPISNHLYFYWYRQILGQKVEFLVSFYNNEISEKSEIFDDQFSVERPDGSNFTLKIRSTKLEDSAMYFCASSEFSGRAKSIQYFGAGTRLSVL.

This sequence joins TRBV5-6 and TRBJ2-7; 9 nucleotides match TRBD2. CDR1 and CDR2 from the germline V gene are SGHDT and YYEEEE. The CDR3 spans 15 residues. Trimming took 1 base from V and 2 from J; bases not matched to a gene: 4. CDR3 loop: CASSLMGGRAYEQYF. The CDR3 nucleotides are TGTGCCAGCAGCTTGATGGGCGGGAGGGCCTACGAGCAGTACTTC.

The chain joins TRBV30 to TRBJ2-2; tentative D call: TRBD2 (5 bases). Germline assignment: CDR1 GTSNPN and CDR2 SVGIG (reference sequence). The CDR3 is made up of 14 amino acids. Trimming removed 3 bases at V and 7 bases at J, with 15 bases between. CDR3: CAWRRVSPGGELFF. In nucleotides, the CDR3 is TGTGCCTGGAGGCGGGTCTCCCCGGGCGGGGAGCTGTTTTTT.

This clonotype was seen many times. This sequence joins TRBV28 and TRBJ1-5; 11 bases agree with TRBD1. The CDR3 contains 16 residues. With V trimmed by 5 bases and J by 5 bases, 8 bases remained unmatched. Germline V gene sequence: CDR1 MDHEN, CDR2 SYDVKM. The DNA of the CDR3 is TGTGCCAGCAGTCCATCCGGGACAGGGGGTCATCAGCCCCAGCATTTT. As protein: CASSPSGTGGHQPQHF.

This clonotype turned up a few times. CDR3 nucleotides: TGCAGTGCATACGACACCACCCGGAATTCACCCCTCCACTTT. It yields the protein CSAYDTTRNSPLHF. The chain uses TRBV20-1 and TRBJ1-6; unclear D gene. Germline V gives CDR1 DFQATT, CDR2 SNEGSKA (reference sequence). The CDR3 loop spans 14 amino acids. V lost 6 bases, J lost 7 bases, and 16 bases lay in between.

This clonotype was seen a handful of times. The CDR3 DNA reads TGTGCCAGTCTCCAGGGCGACAGGGGAAAAAGCTCCATATATTTT. Translated: CASLQGDRGKSSIYF. V gene TRBV19 combines with J gene TRBJ1-3; TRBD1 matches 8 bases. J gave up 11 bases and V 8 bases, and 17 bases lay outside the gene matches. CDR1 is LNHDA, CDR2 SQIVND, per germline (reference sequence). The CDR3 sequence is 15 residues long.

J is TRBJ2-7 and V is TRBV6-2 or TRBV6-3; 7 bases align to TRBD1. Germline V lookup: CDR1 MNHEY, CDR2 SVGEGT. The CDR3 has 16 amino acids. Trimming at V came to 6 bases and at J to 9 bases, leaving 20 bases not matched to a gene. This CDR3 is CASRNQATGFGLWQYF. In DNA, the CDR3 is TGTGCCAGCAGGAACCAAGCGACAGGGTTTGGTTTATGGCAGTACTTC.

The chain combines TRBV27 with TRBJ2-1; 9 bases map to TRBD2. The CDR3 covers 17 residues. Germline V CDR1 and CDR2: MNHEY, SMNVEV (reference sequence). The V gene end was trimmed by 2 bases and the J gene end by 6 bases; junction bases not matched to a gene: 11. CDR3 in DNA: TGTGCCAGCAGTTTAGGAGCGGTAGCGGGAGTACTCAATGAGCAGTTCTTC. Translated, it gives CASSLGAVAGVLNEQFF.

There are a few counts of this clonotype. No DNA is shown, since the ends of the CDR3 on it are uncertain; the CDR3 is the one TCRdb lists. The CDR3 spells CASSAKDMENCFF. V gene TRBV6-4 combines with J gene TRBJ1-4. The CDR3 is 13 residues long, counting both termini. Germline CDR1 and CDR2: MRHNA and SNTAGT.

This clonotype was observed at least ten times. The V gene is TRBV7-2, the J gene TRBJ2-7; D is uncertain. The germline V gene encodes CDR1 SGHTA and CDR2 FQGNSA. Trimming removed 5 bases from V and 4 bases from J, with 9 bases in between. The CDR3 spans 12 residues. The DNA of the CDR3 is TGTGCCAGCAGCCTAGAGCCGTACGAGCAGTACTTC. It encodes CASSLEPYEQYF.

This clonotype was picked up many times. The V gene is TRBV20-1, the J gene TRBJ1-2; D unclear. Trimming cost V 4 bases and J 2 bases, with 11 bases left between them. The CDR3 totals 13 residues. CDR1 DFQATT and CDR2 SNEGSKA come from the germline V gene (reference sequence). The chain's CDR3 is CSAIDMSNYGYTF. Written as DNA, the CDR3 is TGCAGTGCTATTGACATGTCCAACTATGGCTACACCTTC.

This clonotype was detected ten times or more. J is TRBJ2-2 and V is TRBV11-2, with D unresolved. V dropped 3 bases and J dropped 8 bases, with 4 bases sitting between them. This CDR3 contains 11 residues. Germline V gene lookup returns CDR1 SGHAT and CDR2 FQNNGV. The CDR3 is CASSFLGELFF. The CDR3 DNA sequence: TGTGCCAGCAGCTTCTTGGGGGAGCTGTTTTTT.

This clonotype came up many times. This chain uses TRBV28 with TRBJ1-4; tentative D call: TRBD1 (5 bases). The CDR3 runs 15 residues. The V gene's germline CDR1 is MDHEN and CDR2 SYDVKM. The V and J ends lost 3 bases and 8 bases respectively, with 16 bases between them. CDR3 region: CASSFPGRGREKLFF. The CDR3 DNA is TGTGCCAGCAGTTTCCCGGGGAGGGGTAGGGAAAAACTGTTTTTT.

V and J are TRBV25-1 and TRBJ2-3, with 8 bases fitting TRBD2. This CDR3 comprises 14 residues. Germline CDR1 MGHDK, CDR2 SYGVNS. J gave up 3 bases and V 5 bases, and 4 bases lay outside the gene matches. The CDR3 sequence: CASSREGRTDTQYF. CDR3 sequence (DNA): TGTGCCAGCAGTCGGGAGGGCCGGACAGATACGCAGTATTTT.

The chain couples TRBV19 to TRBJ1-1; D remains unclear. The germline gives CDR1 LNHDA, CDR2 SQIVND (reference sequence). The length of the CDR3 is 14 residues. The ends were cut back, 7 bases at V and 5 bases at J, with 17 bases in the middle. The CDR3 bases are TGTGCCAGTACCCATACCTCCCGGCGGACTGAAGCTTTCTTT. It yields the protein CASTHTSRRTEAFF.

This clonotype was observed many times. The chain employs TRBV6-1 and TRBJ2-7; the D gene could be TRBD1 or TRBD2 (5 bases each). Germline V CDR1 and CDR2: MNHNS, SASEGT. V gave up 6 bases and J gave up 0 bases, with 15 bases separating them. The CDR3 consists of 15 residues. The CDR3 bases are TGTGCCAGCAGCAAGGGGACGACCAGCTCCTACGAGCAGTACTTC. It encodes CASSKGTTSSYEQYF.

This clonotype was seen a handful of times. The chain carries TRBV25-1 and TRBJ1-6; D gene ambiguous. Between the trimmed V and J ends, which lost 3 bases and 7 bases, there was a span of 22 bases. This CDR3 is 18 amino acids long. Germline V gene sequence: CDR1 MGHDK, CDR2 SYGVNS. The chain's CDR3 is CASSESTRLSGPNSPLHF. Written as DNA, the CDR3 is TGTGCCAGCAGTGAGTCGACAAGACTCAGCGGCCCGAATTCACCCCTCCACTTT.

The rearrangement uses TRBV19 and TRBJ1-1; no reliable D call. The CDR3 loop spans 13 amino acids. The germline CDR1 and CDR2 sequences are LNHDA and SQIVND (reference sequence). Trimming stripped 3 bases from V and 3 bases from J, with 8 bases between. The CDR3 is CASSISVDTEAFF. The CDR3 DNA is TGTGCCAGTAGTATTTCGGTGGACACTGAAGCTTTCTTT.

This clonotype was detected only a few times. The rearrangement uses TRBV3-1 and TRBJ1-6; 7 nucleotides agree with TRBD1. Per germline, CDR1 LGHDT and CDR2 YNNKEL (reference sequence). The CDR3 spans 17 residues. J lost 0 bases, V lost 4 bases, and 6 bases had no gene match. The CDR3 is CASSRGQASSYNSPLHF. The CDR3 DNA reads as TGTGCCAGCAGCCGTGGACAGGCGAGCTCCTATAATTCACCCCTCCACTTT. Full variable domain (outside the CDR3, taken from reference TRBV3-1 and TRBJ1-6): DTAVSQTPKYLVTQMGNDKSIKCEQNLGHDTMYWYKQDSKKFLKIMFSYNNKELIINETVPNRFSPKSPDKAHLNLHINSLELGDSAVYFCASSRGQASSYNSPLHFGNGTRLTVT.

This clonotype came up a few times. V and J are TRBV5-1 and TRBJ2-3; possible D gene TRBD2, 6 bases. The CDR3 spans 16 residues. Germline V gives CDR1 SGHRS, CDR2 YFSETQ. Trimming cost V 5 bases and J 2 bases, with 18 bases left between them. The CDR3 region is CASRNQGLVPTDTQYF. The CDR3 DNA follows: TGCGCCAGCAGGAACCAGGGACTCGTACCCACAGATACGCAGTATTTT.

The table lists this clonotype with many counts. This chain's CDR3 is CASNTAGDLYEQYF. Here the CDR3 DNA reads TGTGCCAGCAATACCGCAGGAGATCTCTACGAGCAGTACTTC. The chain couples TRBV28 to TRBJ2-7, with unresolved D. The CDR3 length is 14 residues. Trimming stripped 7 bases from V and 3 bases from J, with 16 bases between. Germline V lookup: CDR1 MDHEN, CDR2 SYDVKM. Combining the CDR3 with reference TRBV28 and TRBJ2-7 gives the whole variable domain DVKVTQSSRYLVKRTGEKVFLECVQDMDHENMFWYRQDPGLGLRLIYFSYDVKMKEKGDIPEGYSVSREKKERFSLILESASTNQTSMYLCASNTAGDLYEQYFGPGTRLTVT.